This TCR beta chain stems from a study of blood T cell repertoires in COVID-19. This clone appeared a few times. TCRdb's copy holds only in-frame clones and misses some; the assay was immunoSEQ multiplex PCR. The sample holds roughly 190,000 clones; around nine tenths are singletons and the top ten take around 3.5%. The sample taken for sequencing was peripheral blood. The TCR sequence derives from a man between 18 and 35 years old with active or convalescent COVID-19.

CDR3 nucleotide sequence: TGTGCCAGCAGCCAGGGACTAGCGGACTACAATGAGCAGTTCTTC. Its translation is CASSQGLADYNEQFF. V is TRBV7-3 and J is TRBJ2-1, with 11 bases identical to TRBD2. The CDR3 extends over 15 amino acids. V shed 5 bases, J shed 3 bases, and the junction held 3 bases outside the gene matches. Germline V gene sequence: CDR1 SGHTA, CDR2 FQGTGA.